The 5 T cell receptor beta chains presented below share a single source sample, sequenced in a study of beta chain features in type 1 diabetes. Since all of the isolated RNA was reverse transcribed, expressed TCRB transcripts were what got sequenced. Sequenced by immunoSEQ multiplex PCR; TCRdb stores in-frame clones only, minus some. Of nearly 250,000 clones in the sample, 14% were seen once. Sequencing was performed on naive CD4+ T cells from blood. The receptor set was obtained from a woman in her thirties or forties in good health.

This clone was detected only a few times. The CDR3 nucleotides read TGTGCCAGTAGAAGAGATCGATGGAACACCGGGGAGCTGTTTTTT. Translating gives CASRRDRWNTGELFF. The chain has TRBV19 and TRBJ2-2; D is unresolved. The CDR3 runs 15 residues. Trimming took off 6 bases at V and 1 base at J, with 12 bases between the two ends. The germline CDR1 and CDR2 sequences are LNHDA and SQIVND (reference sequence).

This sequence joins TRBV6-1 and TRBJ1-4; the D is unclear. Trimming removed 4 bases from V and 3 bases from J, with 12 bases in between. This CDR3 is 15 amino acids long. CDR1 is MNHNS, CDR2 SASEGT, per germline. The CDR3: CASSVSGWPNEKLFF. For the CDR3, the DNA is TGTGCCAGCAGTGTATCAGGATGGCCTAATGAAAAACTGTTTTTT.

This clone has more than one count but fewer than ten. This chain uses TRBV19 with TRBJ2-2; D is unresolved. Deletions cut 5 bases from V and 7 bases from J, with 20 bases between. The CDR3 sequence is 16 residues long. CDR1 LNHDA and CDR2 SQIVND come from the germline V gene (reference sequence). The CDR3 bases are TGTGCCAGTAGTCCCGAAGCAGGATCCCTTTTCGGGGAGCTGTTTTTT. This encodes CASSPEAGSLFGELFF.

The gene calls are TRBV12-5 and TRBJ2-5, with D possibly TRBD1 on 6 matching bases. Trimming left V 0 bases short and J 0 bases short, with 14 bases between. CDR3 size: 17 residues. Germline-derived CDR1 and CDR2 are LGHNT and FRNRAP. Here the CDR3 DNA reads TGTGCTAGTGGTTTGGTACTGGGACAAACGTACCAAGAGACCCAGTACTTC. Protein product: CASGLVLGQTYQETQYF.

V and J are TRBV27 and TRBJ1-5; D uncertain. Germline V lookup: CDR1 MNHEY, CDR2 SMNVEV (reference sequence). V was cut by 5 bases and J by 2 bases, with 13 bases left in between. This CDR3 comprises 15 residues. CDR3 in amino acids: CASSDARRGNQPQHF. CDR3 in DNA: TGTGCCAGCAGTGACGCAAGGAGAGGCAATCAGCCCCAGCATTTT.